One T cell receptor beta chain is described in this entry. The source of the sample is a study of T cells in Graves' hyperthyroidism and ophthalmopathy. For the study at large: At the time of initial diagnosis and before any treatment, peripheral blood was collected.

CDR1 is SGHNT and CDR2 is YYREEE in the germline V gene (reference sequence). The CDR3 covers 12 residues. Trimming cost V 4 bases and J 9 bases, with 11 bases left between them. Graves' hyperthyroidism qualified as stable when ophthalmopathy did not progress within 18 months. Amplification yielded TCR beta CDR3 regions, with RNA transcripts as the source. Researchers ran a first-round RT-PCR on the TCR CDR3 using the HTBI primer set. One entry per CDR3 protein results from TCRdb running MiXCR on the multiplex PCR reads. The sample comprises some 180,000 distinct CDR3 sequences, 15% to 20% of which are singletons, and approximately 28% rests with the top ten.

Sequencing was performed on blood. The chain combines TRBV5-4 with TRBJ1-5, with D perhaps TRBD1 (5 bases). This clonotype was obtained from a woman in her forties or fifties with Graves' hyperthyroidism. CDR3 sequence (DNA): TGTGCCAGCAGCGAGGAGGGACGGCCCCAGCATTTT. Translated: CASSEEGRPQHF.